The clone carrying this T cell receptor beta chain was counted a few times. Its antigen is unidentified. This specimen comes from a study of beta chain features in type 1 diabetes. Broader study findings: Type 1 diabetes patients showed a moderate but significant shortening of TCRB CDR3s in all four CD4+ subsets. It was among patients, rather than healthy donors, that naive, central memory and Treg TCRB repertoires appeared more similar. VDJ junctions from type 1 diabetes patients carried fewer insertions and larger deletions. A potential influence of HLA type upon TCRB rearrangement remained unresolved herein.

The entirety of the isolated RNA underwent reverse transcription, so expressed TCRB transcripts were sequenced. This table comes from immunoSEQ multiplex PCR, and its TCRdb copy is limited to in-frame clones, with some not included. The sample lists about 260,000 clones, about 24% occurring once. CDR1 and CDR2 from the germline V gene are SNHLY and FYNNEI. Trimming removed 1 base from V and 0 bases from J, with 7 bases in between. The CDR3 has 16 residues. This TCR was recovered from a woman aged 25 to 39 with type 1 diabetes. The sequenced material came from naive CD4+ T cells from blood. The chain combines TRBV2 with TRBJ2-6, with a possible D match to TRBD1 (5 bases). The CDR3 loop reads CASSEEGPSGANVLTF. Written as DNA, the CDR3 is TGTGCCAGCAGTGAAGAGGGGCCCTCTGGGGCCAACGTCCTGACTTTC.